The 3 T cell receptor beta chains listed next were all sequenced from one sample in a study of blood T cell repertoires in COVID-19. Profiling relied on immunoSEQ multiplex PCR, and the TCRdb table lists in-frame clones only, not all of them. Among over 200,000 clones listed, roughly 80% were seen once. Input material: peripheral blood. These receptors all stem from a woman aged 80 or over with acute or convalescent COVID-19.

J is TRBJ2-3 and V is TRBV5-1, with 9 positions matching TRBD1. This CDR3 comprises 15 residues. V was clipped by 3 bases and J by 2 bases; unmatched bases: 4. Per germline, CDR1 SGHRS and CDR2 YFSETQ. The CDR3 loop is CASSSWTGATDTQYF. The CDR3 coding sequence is TGCGCCAGCAGCTCATGGACAGGGGCCACAGATACGCAGTATTTT.

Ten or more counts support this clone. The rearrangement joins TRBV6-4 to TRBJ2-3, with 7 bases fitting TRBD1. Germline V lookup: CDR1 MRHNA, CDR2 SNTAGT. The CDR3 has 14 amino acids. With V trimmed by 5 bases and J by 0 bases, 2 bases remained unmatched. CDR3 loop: CASSRDSSTDTQYF. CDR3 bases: TGTGCCAGCAGTCGGGACAGTAGCACAGATACGCAGTATTTT.

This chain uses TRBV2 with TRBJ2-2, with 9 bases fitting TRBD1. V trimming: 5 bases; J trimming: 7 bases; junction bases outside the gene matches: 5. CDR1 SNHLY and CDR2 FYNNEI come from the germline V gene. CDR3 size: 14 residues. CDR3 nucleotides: TGTGCCAGCAGTCCGGGACAGGGTGTCGGGGAGCTGTTTTTT. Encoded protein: CASSPGQGVGELFF. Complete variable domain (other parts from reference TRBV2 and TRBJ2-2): EPEVTQTPSHQVTQMGQEVILRCVPISNHLYFYWYRQILGQKVEFLVSFYNNEISEKSEIFDDQFSVERPDGSNFTLKIRSTKLEDSAMYFCASSPGQGVGELFFGEGSRLTVL.